Following are 32 T cell receptor beta chains from one sample sequenced in a study of human T cells and chemical hapten exposure. TCRdb independently ran MiXCR on the RACE reads; one entry per CDR3 protein. The profile shows approximately 34,000 distinct CDR3 sequences, over 5.5% of them singletons. Time point of the sample: patch test 1, 2 weeks after DPC sensitization. Sample treatment: therapeutic diphenylcyclopropenone sensitization with weekly scalp DPC. Unfractionated whole blood yielded the extracted total RNA. The material sequenced was whole blood, taken in connection with sensitization to the hapten diphenylcyclopropenone (DPC). These receptors were collected from a woman in her twenties or thirties with alopecia areata. Some clones in this sample may be carry-over from other donors' samples.

This clonotype was counted a few times. The junction departs from germline at one end; a sequencing error may be responsible. This sequence joins TRBV29-1 and TRBJ2-1, with 10 nucleotides matching TRBD2. The germline V gene encodes CDR1 SQVTM and CDR2 ANQGSEA. The CDR3 extends over 14 amino acids. The CDR3 DNA reads TGCAGCGCTGAAACTAGCGGGGACTACAATGAGCAGTTCTTC. This translates into CSAETSGDYNEQFF.

There are a few counts of this clonotype. The chain combines TRBV29-1 with TRBJ1-1, with D unclear. The CDR3 is 10 amino acids. The germline V gene has CDR1 SQVTM and CDR2 ANQGSEA. Trimming cost V 4 bases and J 6 bases, with 6 bases left between them. CDR3 DNA sequence: TGCAGCGTTGGACGGCCTGAAGCTTTCTTT. Translating it yields CSVGRPEAFF.

As regards this clonotype: This sequence may be a read error, since a much larger clone differs from it by one base. The chain joins TRBV6-5 to TRBJ2-7, with TRBD1 identical over 7 bases. The CDR3 contains 14 residues. Germline V CDR1 and CDR2: MNHEY, SVGAGI. DNA for the CDR3: TGTGACAGCAGCGAGACAGGGAGCTCCTACGAGCAGTACTTC. This gives the protein CDSSETGSSYEQYF.

This clonotype has at least ten counts. This chain uses TRBV6-5 with TRBJ2-3; 10 bases match TRBD2. CDR1 and CDR2 (germline): MNHEY, SVGAGI. This CDR3 comprises 14 residues. V gave up 9 bases and J gave up 0 bases; unmatched junction bases: 3. This CDR3 is CASLAGGSTDTQYF. The CDR3 nucleotides are TGTGCCAGTTTAGCGGGGGGTAGCACAGATACGCAGTATTTT.

This clonotype was seen at least ten times. V gene TRBV28 combines with J gene TRBJ2-3; TRBD2 agrees at 8 bases. Trimming at V came to 6 bases and at J to 8 bases, leaving 10 bases not matched to a gene. This CDR3 has 14 amino acids. Germline values: CDR1 MDHEN, CDR2 SYDVKM. Written as DNA, the CDR3 is TGTGCCAGCAGCGGGGGGGCCGTTCGCGGTACGCAGTATTTT. It codes for CASSGGAVRGTQYF. The complete variable domain, with remaining parts taken from reference TRBV28 and TRBJ2-3, reads DVKVTQSSRYLVKRTGEKVFLECVQDMDHENMFWYRQDPGLGLRLIYFSYDVKMKEKGDIPEGYSVSREKKERFSLILESASTNQTSMYLCASSGGAVRGTQYFGPGTRLTVL.

For this clonotype: Relative to the germline gene, one junction end is altered; a read error may explain this. The rearrangement links TRBV6-5 to TRBJ1-1; tentatively, D is TRBD1 (5 bases). The CDR3 loop spans 13 amino acids. Germline loops: CDR1 MNHEY, CDR2 SVGAGI. The CDR3 reads CASSYSRGTEAYF. The DNA for the CDR3 is TGTGCCAGCAGTTACTCCCGGGGCACTGAAGCTTACTTT.

The chain has TRBV29-1 and TRBJ2-3; D remains ambiguous. The CDR3 covers 13 residues. Germline V CDR1 and CDR2: SQVTM, ANQGSEA. The ends were cut back, 7 bases at V and 2 bases at J, with 13 bases in the middle. CDR3 coding DNA: TGCAGCGCAAAACCGACGGCCACAGATACGCAGTATTTT. It specifies CSAKPTATDTQYF.

This clonotype was counted at least ten times. This chain links TRBV5-6 with TRBJ2-3; either TRBD1 or TRBD2 may supply D (5 bases each). Trimming cost V 4 bases and J 0 bases, with 15 bases left between them. Germline CDR1 is SGHDT and CDR2 is YYEEEE. This CDR3 is 16 amino acids long. DNA for the CDR3: TGTGCCAGCAGCGGTCACGGGACGGCTAGCACAGATACGCAGTATTTT. Its protein product is CASSGHGTASTDTQYF.

This clonotype has a handful of counts. This sequence joins TRBV12-3 or TRBV12-4 and TRBJ1-1; D remains unclear. The CDR3 contains 12 residues. Trimming removed 4 bases at V and 4 bases at J, with 7 bases between. DNA of the CDR3: TGTGCCAGCAGTTGGGTTAGCACTGAAGCTTTCTTT. Translating it yields CASSWVSTEAFF.

This clonotype was detected a few times. The rearrangement joins TRBV4-2 to TRBJ2-3; D unresolved. Germline assignment: CDR1 LGHNA and CDR2 YNFKEQ. The V end lost 1 base, the J end lost 0 bases, and 14 bases lay between the germline ends. CDR3 length equals 17 residues. CDR3 DNA sequence: TGTGCCAGCAGCCAAGTTAAAGCACCTTCGAGCACAGATACGCAGTATTTT. Encoded protein: CASSQVKAPSSTDTQYF.

The chain links TRBV30 to TRBJ2-1; no definite D call. V gave up 3 bases and J gave up 0 bases, with 9 bases separating them. CDR3 length: 14 residues. Germline V lookup: CDR1 GTSNPN, CDR2 SVGIG (reference sequence). For the CDR3, the DNA is TGTGCCTGGAGGGCAGAGAACTCCTACAATGAGCAGTTCTTC. It yields the protein CAWRAENSYNEQFF. The full variable domain, rest sourced from reference TRBV30 and TRBJ2-1, is SQTIHQWPATLVQPVGSPLSLECTVEGTSNPNLYWYRQAAGRGLQLLFYSVGIGQISSEVPQNLSASRPQDRQFILSSKKLLLSDSGFYLCAWRAENSYNEQFFGPGTRLTVL.

This clonotype has more than one count but fewer than ten. The chain has TRBV6-1 and TRBJ1-5; 7 bases align to TRBD1. V dropped 2 bases and J dropped 0; count of bases not matched to a gene: 10. The CDR3 sequence is 18 residues long. The germline CDR1 and CDR2 sequences are MNHNS and SASEGT. As DNA, the CDR3 is TGTGCCAGCAGTGAACGGGCGGGACAGTACTATAGCAATCAGCCCCAGCATTTT. This codes for CASSERAGQYYSNQPQHF.

The sample holds many counts of this clonotype. The rearrangement joins TRBV5-1 to TRBJ2-5; a weak D match, TRBD1 (5 bases). The CDR3 is 18 residues long. CDR1 is SGHRS and CDR2 is YFSETQ in the germline V gene. V gave up 4 bases and J gave up 5 bases, with 27 bases separating them. The CDR3 spells CASSPSDRAPGRRETQYF. Here the CDR3 DNA reads TGCGCCAGCAGCCCTTCCGATAGGGCCCCAGGGCGGCGCGAGACCCAGTACTTC.

The V call is TRBV28, the J call TRBJ2-1; tentatively, D is TRBD1 (6 bases). Trimming took off 3 bases at V and 5 bases at J, with 14 bases between the two ends. The CDR3 loop spans 15 amino acids. Germline V lookup: CDR1 MDHEN, CDR2 SYDVKM. As DNA, the CDR3 is TGTGCCAGCAGTTTTCCAGGGGCGCCCCACAATGAGCAGTTCTTC. Translating gives CASSFPGAPHNEQFF.

This clonotype has at least ten counts. The genes are TRBV5-1 and TRBJ1-2; TRBD1 aligns across 9 bases. V lost 4 bases and J lost 7; bases outside the gene matches: 5. CDR1 is SGHRS and CDR2 is YFSETQ in the germline V gene. There are 13 residues in the CDR3. DNA for the CDR3: TGCGCCAGCAGCACCGGGACAGGGCTTGGCTACACCTTC. It translates to CASSTGTGLGYTF.

This clonotype has only a few counts. The chain links TRBV6-2 or TRBV6-3 to TRBJ1-2; a weak D match, TRBD1 (6 bases). The CDR3 runs 15 residues. V was trimmed by 2 bases and J by 3 bases, leaving 13 bases between them. The V gene's germline CDR1 is MNHEY and CDR2 SVGEGT. The DNA for the CDR3 is TGTGCCAGCAGTTACGGGGGGGCGCGAGACTATGGCTACACCTTC. It translates to CASSYGGARDYGYTF.

The V and J genes are TRBV7-9 and TRBJ1-6, with D maybe TRBD1 (6 bases). Trimming took off 6 bases at V and 13 bases at J, with 16 bases between the two ends. The CDR3 runs 13 residues. Germline V gene sequence: CDR1 SEHNR, CDR2 FQNEAQ (reference sequence). The CDR3 bases are TGTGCCAGCAGAGTGCAGGGGAACTCTCCCCTCCACTTT. It specifies CASRVQGNSPLHF. The complete variable domain, with remaining parts taken from reference TRBV7-9 and TRBJ1-6, reads DTGVSQNPRHKITKRGQNVTFRCDPISEHNRLYWYRQTLGQGPEFLTYFQNEAQLEKSRLLSDRFSAERPKGSFSTLEIQRTEQGDSAMYLCASRVQGNSPLHFGNGTRLTVT.

This clonotype was counted many times. This rearrangement joins TRBV5-1 to TRBJ2-3; tentatively, D is TRBD2 (5 bases). The germline V gene has CDR1 SGHRS and CDR2 YFSETQ. Trimming stripped 2 bases from V and 0 bases from J, with 10 bases between. This CDR3 has 15 amino acids. CDR3 sequence (DNA): TGCGCCAGCAGCTTAGAGGCTAGCAGCACAGATACGCAGTATTTT. Residues: CASSLEASSTDTQYF.

The chain uses TRBV12-3 or TRBV12-4 and TRBJ2-2; no firm D call. The V end lost 3 bases, the J end lost 4 bases, and 12 bases lay between the germline ends. The CDR3 length is 15 residues. As DNA, the CDR3 is TGTGCCAGCAGTTTCTGGAGCCTGGGCACCGGGGAGCTGTTTTTT. The encoded protein is CASSFWSLGTGELFF.

This chain uses TRBV5-1 with TRBJ2-7; D possibly corresponds to TRBD1 (5 bases). From germline, CDR1 is SGHRS and CDR2 YFSETQ. Trimming cost V 2 bases and J 2 bases, with 8 bases left between them. The CDR3 is made up of 13 amino acids. In DNA, the CDR3 is TGCGCCAGCAGCTTTGACAGTCCCTACGAGCAGTACTTC. Translated, it gives CASSFDSPYEQYF.

In its sample, this clonotype was seen a few times. This chain connects TRBV7-2 to TRBJ2-3; TRBD2 matches at 13 bases. Germline loops: CDR1 SGHTA, CDR2 FQGNSA. Unmatched junction bases numbered 10, after V lost 4 bases and J lost 0 bases. The CDR3 is 19 amino acids. CDR3 in DNA: TGTGCCAGCAGCTCCCTTGGCCTACTAGCGGGGGGGAGCACAGATACGCAGTATTTT. It codes for CASSSLGLLAGGSTDTQYF.

This clonotype was seen at least ten times. Germline is not matched at one junction end, which may reflect a read error. The V gene is TRBV12-5, the J gene TRBJ1-2; weak D call: TRBD1 (6 bases). Germline V gene sequence: CDR1 LGHNT, CDR2 FRNRAP. The CDR3 length is 16 residues. The CDR3 DNA reads TGTGCTAGTGGTTTGGTACCATCAGGGGCCTTTGGGGGCTATACCTTC. Translated: CASGLVPSGAFGGYTF.

This clonotype turned up a few times. The V call is TRBV4-2, the J call TRBJ2-7, with D maybe TRBD1 (6 bases). V was cut by 0 bases and J by 5 bases, with 14 bases left in between. The CDR3 spans 15 residues. The germline CDR1 and CDR2 sequences are LGHNA and YNFKEQ. CDR3 DNA sequence: TGTGCCAGCAGCCAAGATCGGGGACAAAGAAACGAGCAGTACTTC. It specifies CASSQDRGQRNEQYF.

V is TRBV29-1 and J is TRBJ2-3; 8 nucleotides match TRBD1. V shed 4 bases and J 5 bases; nucleotides not matched to a gene: 8. CDR1 and CDR2 (germline): SQVTM, ANQGSEA. The CDR3 is 14 residues long. The CDR3 nucleotides read TGCAGCGTTGTAGTACAGGGGGTTGGAGATACGCAGTATTTT. Translating it yields CSVVVQGVGDTQYF.

The chain recombines TRBV12-3 or TRBV12-4 with TRBJ2-3, with 9 bases fitting TRBD2. The trim removed 5 bases at V and 8 bases at J, leaving 5 bases unmatched. The CDR3 is 13 amino acids. CDR3 nucleotides: TGTGCCAGCAGTCGCGGGGGGGCCGGTACGCAGTATTTT. This translates into CASSRGGAGTQYF.

The table lists this clonotype with a few counts. The chain is built from TRBV7-3 and TRBJ2-6, with 8 bases identical to TRBD1. Germline values: CDR1 SGHTA, CDR2 FQGTGA. V shed 4 bases and J 2 bases; nucleotides not matched to a gene: 7. CDR3 length: 17 residues. The CDR3 region has the DNA TGTGCCAGCAGCTCCACCTCAGGGGGCGCTGGGGCCAACGTCCTGACTTTC. Residues: CASSSTSGGAGANVLTF.

At least ten counts were recorded for this clonotype. The chain combines TRBV10-3 with TRBJ2-3; 7 bases align to TRBD1. Germline assignment: CDR1 ENHRY and CDR2 SYGVKD. The V segment lost 6 bases and the J segment 0 bases; nucleotides outside the gene matches: 3. The CDR3 is 14 residues long. The CDR3 DNA reads as TGTGCCATCAGGGGGACAGCAAGCACAGATACGCAGTATTTT. Translation: CAIRGTASTDTQYF.

This clonotype was detected many times. V is TRBV28 and J is TRBJ1-1; D is ambiguous. The V end was cut by 4 bases, the J end by 0 bases, with 9 bases between. CDR3 size: 14 residues. Germline CDR1 is MDHEN and CDR2 is SYDVKM. In nucleotides, the CDR3 is TGTGCCAGCAGTTCGCCGGGCCTGAACACTGAAGCTTTCTTT. Translation: CASSSPGLNTEAFF.

The table lists this clonotype with a few counts. The chain has TRBV6-2 or TRBV6-3 and TRBJ2-7; TRBD2 agrees at 9 bases. V shed 6 bases, J shed 6 bases, and the junction held 15 bases outside the gene matches. There are 16 residues in the CDR3. Germline V gives CDR1 MNHEY, CDR2 SVGEGT. The CDR3 is CASSFPERGVRGEQYF. DNA for the CDR3: TGTGCCAGCAGCTTCCCCGAGCGGGGGGTACGGGGCGAGCAGTACTTC.

The V and J genes are TRBV4-1 and TRBJ1-1; possibly TRBD1 for D (6 bases). With 6 bases removed from V and 3 bases from J, the gap between germline ends came to 17 bases. The CDR3 covers 15 residues. The germline CDR1 and CDR2 sequences are MGHRA and YSYEKL. CDR3 in DNA: TGCGCCAGCAGGCTCGGACCGGGGGCGGACACTGAAGCTTTCTTT. This gives the protein CASRLGPGADTEAFF.

This clonotype was counted between two and nine times. This chain connects TRBV30 to TRBJ1-1, with no clear D. Germline V gene data show CDR1 as GTSNPN and CDR2 as SVGIG (reference sequence). The CDR3 is 12 residues long. V lost 2 bases, J lost 3 bases, and 7 bases lay in between. The CDR3 sequence: CAWSPGDTEAFF. The CDR3 region has the DNA TGTGCCTGGAGTCCCGGGGACACTGAAGCTTTCTTT. Drawing the rest from reference TRBV30 and TRBJ1-1, the complete variable domain is SQTIHQWPATLVQPVGSPLSLECTVEGTSNPNLYWYRQAAGRGLQLLFYSVGIGQISSEVPQNLSASRPQDRQFILSSKKLLLSDSGFYLCAWSPGDTEAFFGQGTRLTVV.

In this sample, this clonotype turned up many times. The V call is TRBV7-6, the J call TRBJ2-6, with D possibly matching TRBD1 (6 bases). Trimming shortened V by 5 bases and J by 0 bases, and 14 bases separated the two germline ends. CDR3 length: 17 residues. The germline gives CDR1 SGHVS, CDR2 FNYEAQ. The CDR3 coding sequence is TGTGCCAGCAGCCCAACAGGGCTCAGCTCTGGGGCCAACGTCCTGACTTTC. Residues: CASSPTGLSSGANVLTF.